The present entry profiles one TCR beta chain with its context. The sample belongs to a study of cytomegalovirus exposure and HLA in healthy donors. Whole-study context: There were over 350 genotyped donors. Of these, roughly 80% fell in the genetic ancestry cluster associated with self-reported Caucasian donors.

Primers: 60 Vbeta forward and 13 Jbeta reverse. Sequencing used immunoSEQ multiplex PCR; TCRdb keeps in-frame clones, though not all of them. Among 150,000 to 200,000 clones, around three quarters were seen once, and the ten largest hold 1%. The sequence derives from a woman aged 45-65 years in good health and CMV-seropositive. Sequencing was carried out using PBMCs.

The CDR3 coding sequence is TGTGCCACCAGCATACGGACAGGGCTGTCACCCCTCCACTTT. Its protein product is CATSIRTGLSPLHF. This chain uses TRBV15 with TRBJ1-6; 8 bases align to TRBD1. In germline, CDR1 is LNHNV, CDR2 YYDKDF (reference sequence). With V trimmed by 4 bases and J by 10 bases, 6 bases remained unmatched. The CDR3 length is 14 residues.